Listed here are 4 T cell receptor beta chains from one sample, sequenced in a study of T cell responses to AZD1222 COVID-19 vaccine. The method was immunoSEQ multiplex PCR; TCRdb's version includes in-frame clones alone and lacks a portion of them. Of 80,000 to 90,000 clones detected, 90% appear once; the ten largest clones hold approximately 3%. The sequences come from peripheral blood, collected on day 0 of AZD1222 vaccination. These receptor sequences come from an adult in good health.

The rearrangement uses TRBV7-9 and TRBJ2-1, with a possible D match to TRBD1 (6 bases). The CDR3 has 13 residues. Germline assignment: CDR1 SEHNR and CDR2 FQNEAQ (reference sequence). Trimming removed 6 bases at V and 4 bases at J, with 10 bases between. This chain's CDR3 is CASRVDRYNEQFF. The CDR3, as DNA: TGTGCCAGCAGGGTGGACAGATACAATGAGCAGTTCTTC. The complete variable domain, with remaining parts taken from reference TRBV7-9 and TRBJ2-1, reads DTGVSQNPRHKITKRGQNVTFRCDPISEHNRLYWYRQTLGQGPEFLTYFQNEAQLEKSRLLSDRFSAERPKGSFSTLEIQRTEQGDSAMYLCASRVDRYNEQFFGPGTRLTVL.

The gene calls are TRBV30 and TRBJ1-5, with 7 nucleotides matching TRBD1. Trimming at V came to 2 bases and at J to 0 bases, leaving 10 bases not matched to a gene. CDR3 length: 17 amino acids. CDR1 is GTSNPN and CDR2 is SVGIG in the germline V gene (reference sequence). DNA of the CDR3: TGTGCCTGGAGTAGCGCCCGGGACAGTCATAGCAATCAGCCCCAGCATTTT. Translation: CAWSSARDSHSNQPQHF.

V gene TRBV5-1 combines with J gene TRBJ1-2; D not resolved. The CDR3 runs to 13 residues. Trimming took 7 bases from V and 3 from J, leaving 13 bases between them. The germline CDR1 and CDR2 sequences are SGHRS and YFSETQ. The CDR3 reads CASSADRDYGYTF. DNA for the CDR3: TGCGCCAGCTCGGCGGATCGGGACTATGGCTACACCTTC.

V is TRBV6-5 and J is TRBJ1-5, with D tentatively TRBD1 (5 bases). Germline V lookup: CDR1 MNHEY, CDR2 SVGAGI. V was cut by 9 bases and J by 2 bases, with 11 bases left in between. CDR3 length: 13 amino acids. In DNA, the CDR3 is TGTGCCAGTTATGGCAGGGGCAATCAGCCCCAGCATTTT. Translation gives CASYGRGNQPQHF.